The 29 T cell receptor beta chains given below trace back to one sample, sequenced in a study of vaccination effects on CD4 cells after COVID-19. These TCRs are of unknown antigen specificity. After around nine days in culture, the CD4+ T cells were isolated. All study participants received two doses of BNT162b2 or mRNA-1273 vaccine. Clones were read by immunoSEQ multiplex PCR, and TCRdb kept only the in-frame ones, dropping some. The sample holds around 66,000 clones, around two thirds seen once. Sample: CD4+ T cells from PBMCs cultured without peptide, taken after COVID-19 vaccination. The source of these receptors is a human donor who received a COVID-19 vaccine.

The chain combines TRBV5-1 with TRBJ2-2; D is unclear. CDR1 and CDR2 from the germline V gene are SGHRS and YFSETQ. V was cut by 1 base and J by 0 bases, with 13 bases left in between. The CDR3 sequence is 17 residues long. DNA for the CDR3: TGCGCCAGCAGCTTGTTTCGCATCCTGGCGAACACCGGGGAGCTGTTTTTT. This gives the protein CASSLFRILANTGELFF.

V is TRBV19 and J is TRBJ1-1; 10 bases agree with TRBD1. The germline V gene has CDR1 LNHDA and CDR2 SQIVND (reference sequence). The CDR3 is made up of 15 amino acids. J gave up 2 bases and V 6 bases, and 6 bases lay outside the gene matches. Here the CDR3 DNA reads TGTGCCAGTAGCCGCGGACAGGGGGATAACACTGAAGCTTTCTTT. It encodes CASSRGQGDNTEAFF. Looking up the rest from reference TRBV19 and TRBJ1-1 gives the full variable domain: DGGITQSPKYLFRKEGQNVTLSCEQNLNHDAMYWYRQDPGQGLRLIYYSQIVNDFQKGDIAEGYSVSREKKESFPLTVTSAQKNPTAFYLCASSRGQGDNTEAFFGQGTRLTVV.

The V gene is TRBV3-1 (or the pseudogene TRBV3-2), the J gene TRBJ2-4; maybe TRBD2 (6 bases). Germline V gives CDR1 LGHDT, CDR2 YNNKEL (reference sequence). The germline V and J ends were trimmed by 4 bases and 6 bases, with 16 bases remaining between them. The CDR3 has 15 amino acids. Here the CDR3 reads CASSPGRTTLNIQYF. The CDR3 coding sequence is TGTGCCAGCAGCCCCGGACGGACTACCCTAAACATTCAGTACTTC.

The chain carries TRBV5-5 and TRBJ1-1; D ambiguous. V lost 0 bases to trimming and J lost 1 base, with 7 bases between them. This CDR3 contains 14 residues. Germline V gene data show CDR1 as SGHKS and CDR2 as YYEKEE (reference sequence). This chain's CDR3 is CASSLDAGNTEAFF. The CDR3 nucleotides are TGTGCCAGCAGCTTGGATGCAGGGAACACTGAAGCTTTCTTT.

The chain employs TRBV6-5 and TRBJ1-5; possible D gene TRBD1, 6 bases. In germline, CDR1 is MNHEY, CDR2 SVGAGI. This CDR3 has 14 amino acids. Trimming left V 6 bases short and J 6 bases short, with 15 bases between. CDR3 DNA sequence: TGTGCCAGCAGGCAGACAGGTTCTGGTCAGCCCCAGCATTTT. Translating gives CASRQTGSGQPQHF.

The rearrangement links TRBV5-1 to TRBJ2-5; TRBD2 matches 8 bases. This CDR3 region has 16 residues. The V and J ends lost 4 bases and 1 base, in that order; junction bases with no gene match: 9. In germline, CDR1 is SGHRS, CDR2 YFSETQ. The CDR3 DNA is TGCGCCAGCAGCCCCGGAAGGGCGGGGGGCCAAGAGACCCAGTACTTC. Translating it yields CASSPGRAGGQETQYF.

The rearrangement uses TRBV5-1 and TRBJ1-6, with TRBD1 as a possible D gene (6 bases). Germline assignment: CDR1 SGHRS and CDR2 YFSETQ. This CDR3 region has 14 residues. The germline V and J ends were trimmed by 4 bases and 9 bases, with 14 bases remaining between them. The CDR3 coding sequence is TGCGCCAGCAGCGTGGGCGGGGGCCTTTCACCCCTCCACTTT. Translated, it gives CASSVGGGLSPLHF.

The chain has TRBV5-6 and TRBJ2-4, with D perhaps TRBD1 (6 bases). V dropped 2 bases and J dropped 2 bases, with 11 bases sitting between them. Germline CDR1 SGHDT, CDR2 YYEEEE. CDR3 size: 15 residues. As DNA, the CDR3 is TGTGCCAGCAGCTTTACAGGGTTAACCAAAAACATTCAGTACTTC. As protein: CASSFTGLTKNIQYF.

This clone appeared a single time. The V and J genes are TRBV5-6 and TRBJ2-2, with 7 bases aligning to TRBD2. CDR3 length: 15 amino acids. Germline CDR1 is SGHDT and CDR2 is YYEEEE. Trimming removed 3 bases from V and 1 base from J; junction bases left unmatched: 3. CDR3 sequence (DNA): TGTGCCAGCAGCTCTAGCGGCGAGAACACCGGGGAGCTGTTTTTT. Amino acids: CASSSSGENTGELFF.

The DNA for the CDR3 is TGTGCCAGCAGCACAGGACGCTCCTACGAGCAGTACGTC. As protein: CASSTGRSYEQYV. The rearrangement uses TRBV6-6 and TRBJ2-7; perhaps TRBD1 as D (5 bases). Germline V gene sequence: CDR1 MNHNY, CDR2 SVGAGI (reference sequence). Trimming shortened V by 6 bases and J by 0 bases, and 9 bases separated the two germline ends. The CDR3 runs to 13 residues.

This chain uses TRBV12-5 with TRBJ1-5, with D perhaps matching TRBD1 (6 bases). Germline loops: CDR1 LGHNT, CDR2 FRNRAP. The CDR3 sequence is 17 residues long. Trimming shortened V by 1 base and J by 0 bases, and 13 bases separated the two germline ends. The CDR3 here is CASGLGHDRFSNQPQHF. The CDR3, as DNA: TGTGCTAGTGGTTTGGGCCACGACAGGTTTAGCAATCAGCCCCAGCATTTT.

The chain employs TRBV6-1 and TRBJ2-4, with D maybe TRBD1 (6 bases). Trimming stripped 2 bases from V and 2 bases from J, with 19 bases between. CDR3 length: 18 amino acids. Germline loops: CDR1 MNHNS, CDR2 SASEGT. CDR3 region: CASSEPWKGDRTKNIQYF. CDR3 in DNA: TGTGCCAGCAGTGAACCCTGGAAGGGGGACCGGACCAAAAACATTCAGTACTTC.

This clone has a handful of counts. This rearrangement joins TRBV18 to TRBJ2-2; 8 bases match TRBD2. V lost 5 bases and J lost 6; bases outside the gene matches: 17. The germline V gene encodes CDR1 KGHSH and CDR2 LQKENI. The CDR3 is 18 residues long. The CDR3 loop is CASSTPGTRVRSAGELFF. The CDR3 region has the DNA TGTGCCAGCTCAACGCCCGGGACTAGAGTCCGGTCAGCCGGGGAGCTGTTTTTT.

CDR3 in amino acids: CASSLGGYEQYV. CDR3 DNA: TGTGCCAGCAGCTTGGGCGGTTACGAGCAGTACGTC. The V and J genes are TRBV5-4 and TRBJ2-7; no definite D call. CDR1 and CDR2 (germline): SGHNT, YYREEE (reference sequence). The V gene lost 0 bases and the J gene lost 4 bases, with 5 bases spanning the gap. This CDR3 is 12 amino acids long.

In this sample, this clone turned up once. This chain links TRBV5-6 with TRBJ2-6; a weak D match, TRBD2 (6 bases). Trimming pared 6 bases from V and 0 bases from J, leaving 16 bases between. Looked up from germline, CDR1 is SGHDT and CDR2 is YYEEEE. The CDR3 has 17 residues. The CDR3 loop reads CASNPGGRSSGANVLTF. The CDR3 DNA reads TGTGCCAGCAATCCCGGGGGACGGAGCTCTGGGGCCAACGTCCTGACTTTC.

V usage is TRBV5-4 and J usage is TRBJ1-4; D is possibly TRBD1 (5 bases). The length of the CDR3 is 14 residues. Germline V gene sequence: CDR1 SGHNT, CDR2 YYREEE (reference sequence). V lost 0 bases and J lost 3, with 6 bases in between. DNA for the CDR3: TGTGCCAGCAGCTTGGGGGGACCTAATGAAAAACTGTTTTTT. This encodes CASSLGGPNEKLFF.

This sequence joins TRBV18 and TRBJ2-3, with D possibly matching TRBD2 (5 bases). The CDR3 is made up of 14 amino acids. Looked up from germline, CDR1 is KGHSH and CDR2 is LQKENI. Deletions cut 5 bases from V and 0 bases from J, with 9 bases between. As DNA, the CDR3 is TGTGCCAGCTCAGTGACTACAAGCACAGATACGCAGTATTTT. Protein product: CASSVTTSTDTQYF.

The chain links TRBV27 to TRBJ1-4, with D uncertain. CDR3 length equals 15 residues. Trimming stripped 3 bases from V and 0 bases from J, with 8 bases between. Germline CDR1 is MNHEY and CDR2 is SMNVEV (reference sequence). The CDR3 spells CASSFTGATNEKLFF. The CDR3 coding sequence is TGTGCCAGCAGTTTCACGGGCGCAACTAATGAAAAACTGTTTTTT.

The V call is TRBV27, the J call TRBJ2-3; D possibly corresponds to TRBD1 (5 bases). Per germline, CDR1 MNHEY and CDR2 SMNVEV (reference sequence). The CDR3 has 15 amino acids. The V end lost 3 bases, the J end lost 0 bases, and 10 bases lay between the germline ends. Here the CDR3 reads CASSFIDRSTDTQYF. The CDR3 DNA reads TGTGCCAGCAGTTTCATAGACAGAAGCACAGATACGCAGTATTTT.

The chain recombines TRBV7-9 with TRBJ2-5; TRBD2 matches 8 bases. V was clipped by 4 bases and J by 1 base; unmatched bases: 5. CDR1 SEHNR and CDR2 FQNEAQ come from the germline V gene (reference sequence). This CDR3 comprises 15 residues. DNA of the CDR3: TGTGCCAGCAGCTCACGGCGGGGGGCCCAAGAGACCCAGTACTTC. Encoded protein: CASSSRRGAQETQYF.

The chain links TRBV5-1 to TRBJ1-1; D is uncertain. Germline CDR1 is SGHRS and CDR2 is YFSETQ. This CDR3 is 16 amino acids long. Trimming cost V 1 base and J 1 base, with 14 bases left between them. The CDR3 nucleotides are TGCGCCAGCAGCTTGTCGGCTGCTCGGCAGAACACTGAAGCTTTCTTT. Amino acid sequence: CASSLSAARQNTEAFF.

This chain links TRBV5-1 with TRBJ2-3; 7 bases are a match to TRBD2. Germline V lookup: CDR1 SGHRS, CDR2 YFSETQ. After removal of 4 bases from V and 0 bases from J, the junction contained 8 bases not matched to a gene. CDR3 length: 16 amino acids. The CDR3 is CASSLIGRGSTDTQYF. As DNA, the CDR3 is TGCGCCAGCAGCCTTATCGGGCGGGGGAGCACAGATACGCAGTATTTT.

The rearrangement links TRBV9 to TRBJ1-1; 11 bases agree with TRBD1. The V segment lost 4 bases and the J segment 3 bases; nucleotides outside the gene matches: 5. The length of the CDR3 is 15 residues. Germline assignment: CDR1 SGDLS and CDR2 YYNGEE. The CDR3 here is CASSTWDRGDTEAFF. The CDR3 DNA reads TGTGCCAGCAGCACCTGGGACAGGGGGGACACTGAAGCTTTCTTT.

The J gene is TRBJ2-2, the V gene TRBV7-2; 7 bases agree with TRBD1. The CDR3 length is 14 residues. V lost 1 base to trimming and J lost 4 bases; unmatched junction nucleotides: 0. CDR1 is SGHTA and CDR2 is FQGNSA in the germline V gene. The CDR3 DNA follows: TGTGCCAGCAGCTTAGGGACAGGCACCGGGGAGCTGTTTTTT. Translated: CASSLGTGTGELFF.

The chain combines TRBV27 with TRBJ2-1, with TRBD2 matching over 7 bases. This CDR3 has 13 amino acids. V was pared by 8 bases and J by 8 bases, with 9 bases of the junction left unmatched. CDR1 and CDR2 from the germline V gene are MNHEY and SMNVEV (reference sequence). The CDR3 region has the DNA TGTGCCAGCGCCAGCGGGGTAAGATATGAGCAGTTCTTC. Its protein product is CASASGVRYEQFF.

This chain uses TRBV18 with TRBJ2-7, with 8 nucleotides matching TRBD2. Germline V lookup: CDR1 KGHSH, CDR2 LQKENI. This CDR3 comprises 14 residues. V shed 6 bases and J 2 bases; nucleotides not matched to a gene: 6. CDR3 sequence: CASSLRGGTYEQYV. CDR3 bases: TGTGCCAGCTCCCTCCGGGGGGGGACCTACGAGCAGTACGTC.

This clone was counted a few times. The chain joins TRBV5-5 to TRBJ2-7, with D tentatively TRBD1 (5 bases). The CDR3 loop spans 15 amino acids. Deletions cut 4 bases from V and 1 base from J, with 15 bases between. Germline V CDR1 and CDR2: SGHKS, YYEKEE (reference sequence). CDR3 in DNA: TGTGCCAGCAGCGACTTTGACAGACCTTCCTACGAGCAGTACGTC. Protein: CASSDFDRPSYEQYV.

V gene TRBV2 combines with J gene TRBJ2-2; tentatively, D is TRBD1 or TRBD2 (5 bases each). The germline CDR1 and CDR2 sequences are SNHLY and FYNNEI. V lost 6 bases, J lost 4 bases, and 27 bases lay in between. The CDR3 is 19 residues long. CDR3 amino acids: CASSPRGRQGERSTGELFF. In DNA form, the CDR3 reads TGTGCCAGCAGCCCTAGAGGCAGGCAAGGGGAGAGAAGCACCGGGGAGCTGTTTTTT. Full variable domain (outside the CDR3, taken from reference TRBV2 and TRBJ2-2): EPEVTQTPSHQVTQMGQEVILRCVPISNHLYFYWYRQILGQKVEFLVSFYNNEISEKSEIFDDQFSVERPDGSNFTLKIRSTKLEDSAMYFCASSPRGRQGERSTGELFFGEGSRLTVL.

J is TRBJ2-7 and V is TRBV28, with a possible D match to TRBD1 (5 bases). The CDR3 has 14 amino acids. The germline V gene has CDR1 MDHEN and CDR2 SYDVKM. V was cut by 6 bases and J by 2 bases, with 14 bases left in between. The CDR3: CASRSTRTPYEQYV. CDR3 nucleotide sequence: TGTGCCAGCAGGTCAACTCGGACACCCTACGAGCAGTACGTC.